The present T cell receptor beta chain was sequenced within a study of T cell responses to AZD1222 COVID-19 vaccine. Study as a whole: Second doses were pooled across both intervals (about 4 or about 12 weeks).

This clone occurred once. Its antigen is unidentified. Here immunoSEQ multiplex PCR was the method, and the copy in TCRdb shows in-frame clones only, minus some. The sample shows about 180,000 clones, around 90% of them seen only once. This CDR3 contains 14 residues. V was clipped by 6 bases and J by 3 bases; unmatched bases: 7. Germline CDR1 MNHEY, CDR2 SVGAGI. Overall study findings and caveats: Baseline testing showed seropositivity in only six AZD1222 recipients.

This receptor was identified in an adult in good health. This sequence joins TRBV6-5 and TRBJ1-2; 7 bases match TRBD1. The specimen was peripheral blood, collected on day 0 of AZD1222 vaccination. CDR3 loop: CASRLRGADYGYTF. The CDR3 bases are TGTGCCAGCAGACTCAGGGGGGCGGACTATGGCTACACCTTC.